The rows below give T cell receptor beta chains drawn from one sample of a study of T cell repertoires in cytomegalovirus infection. Each CDR3 protein is one row after TCRdb ran MiXCR on the reads. The table records 680,000 or so distinct CDR3 sequences, 35% of them present only once. The specimen was PBMCs. These TCRs come from a human donor in good health (CMV status not recorded). Some clones in this sample may be carry-over from other donors' samples. Both conserved end residues are part of each CDR3. D genes are given only for firm matches. The size field is filled for only some rows; it gives once, few, many or a size class.

V gene: TRBV19; clone size: many; J gene: TRBJ2-1; D gene: .; CDR3 DNA: TGTGCCAGTAGTATAGGGGGCTACAATGAGCAGTTCTTC; CDR3 protein: CASSIGGYNEQFF
V gene: TRBV20-1; clone size: few; J gene: TRBJ1-2; D gene: TRBD1; CDR3 DNA: TGCAGTGCTAGATCCGGGACAGGACACTATGGCTACACCTTC; CDR3 protein: CSARSGTGHYGYTF
V gene: TRBV7-2; clone size: .; J gene: TRBJ2-5; D gene: .; CDR3 DNA: TGTTCCAGAAGCTCGGGACGACAAGAGACCCATTACTTC; CDR3 protein: CSRSSGRQETHYF
V gene: TRBV19; clone size: .; J gene: TRBJ2-2; D gene: TRBD1; CDR3 DNA: TGTGCCAGTATGGGACAGCGAAACACCGGGGAGCTGTTTTTT; CDR3 protein: CASMGQRNTGELFF
V gene: TRBV10-3; clone size: .; J gene: TRBJ2-5; D gene: .; CDR3 DNA: TGTGCCATCAGCAAACAGAGAACGGTAGAGACCCAGTACTTC; CDR3 protein: CAISKQRTVETQYF
V gene: TRBV12-3/TRBV12-4; clone size: few; J gene: TRBJ2-7; D gene: .; CDR3 DNA: TGTGCCAGCAGTTTAAAAGCGTCCGGGACGTACCCTTACGAGCAGTACTTC; CDR3 protein: CASSLKASGTYPYEQYF
V gene: TRBV28; clone size: many; J gene: TRBJ2-6; D gene: .; CDR3 DNA: TGTGCCAGCAGCTTACTTGGGGCTGGGGCCAACGTCCTGACTTTC; CDR3 protein: CASSLLGAGANVLTF
V gene: TRBV5-1; clone size: .; J gene: TRBJ1-1; D gene: TRBD1; CDR3 DNA: TGCGCCAGCAGCGAATCCGGGACAGGGTCCACTGAAGCTTTCTTT; CDR3 protein: CASSESGTGSTEAFF
V gene: TRBV7-9; clone size: .; J gene: TRBJ2-7; D gene: TRBD1; CDR3 DNA: TGTGCCAGCAGCTTCGTAGGAGGACAGGCCTACGAGCAGTACTTC; CDR3 protein: CASSFVGGQAYEQYF
V gene: TRBV28; clone size: .; J gene: TRBJ2-1; D gene: .; CDR3 DNA: TGTGCCAGCAGTGCCATATCCTACAATGAGCAGTTCTTC; CDR3 protein: CASSAISYNEQFF
V gene: TRBV5-6; clone size: .; J gene: TRBJ2-7; D gene: .; CDR3 DNA: TGTGCCAGCAGAGTCGACAGGACCGATCACTCCTACGAGCAGTACTTC; CDR3 protein: CASRVDRTDHSYEQYF
V gene: TRBV19; clone size: .; J gene: TRBJ2-3; D gene: TRBD2; CDR3 DNA: TGTGCCAGTAGTATGCCCCGCACTAGCGGGATCGCAGATACGCAGTATTTT; CDR3 protein: CASSMPRTSGIADTQYF
V gene: TRBV20-1; clone size: few; J gene: TRBJ2-7; D gene: .; CDR3 DNA: TGCAGTGCTACAAACCGGGGAGAGTCACCCTACGAGCAGTACTTC; CDR3 protein: CSATNRGESPYEQYF
V gene: TRBV27; clone size: .; J gene: TRBJ2-7; D gene: .; CDR3 DNA: TGTGCCAGCAGTTTATCCGCAGGGGCCCCATCCTACGAGCAGTACTTC; CDR3 protein: CASSLSAGAPSYEQYF
V gene: TRBV7-2; clone size: .; J gene: TRBJ2-3; D gene: TRBD2; CDR3 DNA: TGTGCCAGCAGCTTAGGAGCGGGAGGTATAACAGATACGCAGTATTTT; CDR3 protein: CASSLGAGGITDTQYF
V gene: TRBV27; clone size: .; J gene: TRBJ2-7; D gene: .; CDR3 DNA: TGTGCCAGCAGCCACCAATCGGGGAGCTCCTACGAGCAGTACTTC; CDR3 protein: CASSHQSGSSYEQYF
V gene: TRBV7-2; clone size: .; J gene: TRBJ1-5; D gene: .; CDR3 DNA: TGTGCCAGCAGGAATCAGGGTAATCAGCCCCAGCATTTT; CDR3 protein: CASRNQGNQPQHF
V gene: TRBV6-8; clone size: .; J gene: TRBJ1-2; D gene: TRBD1; CDR3 DNA: TGTGCCAGCAGTTACAGTACAGGGGCTTATTGCTACACCTTC; CDR3 protein: CASSYSTGAYCYTF
V gene: TRBV12-3/TRBV12-4; clone size: few; J gene: TRBJ2-1; D gene: .; CDR3 DNA: TGTGCCAGCAGGGCAGCTCTGAATGAGCAGTTCTTC; CDR3 protein: CASRAALNEQFF
V gene: TRBV7-2; clone size: few; J gene: TRBJ2-1; D gene: TRBD2; CDR3 DNA: TGTGCCAGCAGCTCATCAGCGGGGGGGTACAATGAGCAGTTCTTC; CDR3 protein: CASSSSAGGYNEQFF
V gene: TRBV7-2; clone size: many; J gene: TRBJ1-3; D gene: TRBD1; CDR3 DNA: TGTGCCAGCAGCTTAGGGGGACAGTACTCTGGAAACACCATATATTTT; CDR3 protein: CASSLGGQYSGNTIYF
V gene: TRBV7-9; clone size: .; J gene: TRBJ1-5; D gene: TRBD1; CDR3 DNA: TGTGCCAGAAGCTTGGACCGGGACAGGGGGCCGGGGCAGCCCCAGCATTTT; CDR3 protein: CARSLDRDRGPGQPQHF
V gene: TRBV2; clone size: .; J gene: TRBJ1-3; D gene: .; CDR3 DNA: TGTGCCCGACAAAAGTTCTCTGGAAACACCATATATTTT; CDR3 protein: CARQKFSGNTIYF
V gene: TRBV24-1; clone size: .; J gene: TRBJ2-4; D gene: .; CDR3 DNA: TGTGCCACGTCACCGGGATCACTAGCCAAAAACATTCAGTACTTC; CDR3 protein: CATSPGSLAKNIQYF
V gene: TRBV28; clone size: few; J gene: TRBJ2-1; D gene: TRBD1; CDR3 DNA: TGTGCCAGCAGTTCCGGACAGGGAGGAGACAATGAGCAGTTCTTC; CDR3 protein: CASSSGQGGDNEQFF
V gene: TRBV7-8; clone size: .; J gene: TRBJ2-5; D gene: TRBD2; CDR3 DNA: TGTGCCAGCAGTTTACCCCGGGGGGTCCAAGAGACCCAGTACTTC; CDR3 protein: CASSLPRGVQETQYF
V gene: TRBV7-8; clone size: .; J gene: TRBJ1-1; D gene: .; CDR3 DNA: TGTGCCAGCAGCTTAGCCCCACAGCTCGAAGCTTTCTTT; CDR3 protein: CASSLAPQLEAFF
V gene: TRBV5-6; clone size: .; J gene: TRBJ2-3; D gene: .; CDR3 DNA: TGTGCCAGCAGCTCCTCAGGAGCAGACACCTACACAGATACGCAGTATTTT; CDR3 protein: CASSSSGADTYTDTQYF
V gene: TRBV2; clone size: .; J gene: TRBJ1-5; D gene: TRBD1; CDR3 DNA: TGTGCCAGCAGGGGGGACAGGGTCCAAAATCAGCCCCAGCATTTT; CDR3 protein: CASRGDRVQNQPQHF
V gene: TRBV13; clone size: .; J gene: TRBJ1-1; D gene: .; CDR3 DNA: TGTGCCAGCGCGGGGATTGGCGAGAACACTGAAGCTTTCTTT; CDR3 protein: CASAGIGENTEAFF
V gene: TRBV19; clone size: .; J gene: TRBJ1-5; D gene: TRBD1; CDR3 DNA: TGTGCCAGTAGTTTTCGGGGACAGGGGCGCAATCAGCCCCAGCATTTT; CDR3 protein: CASSFRGQGRNQPQHF
V gene: TRBV20-1; clone size: few; J gene: TRBJ2-7; D gene: .; CDR3 DNA: TGCAGTGCTAGAGATATCCACGCAAACTACGAGCAGTACTTC; CDR3 protein: CSARDIHANYEQYF
V gene: TRBV4-1; clone size: few; J gene: TRBJ2-7; D gene: TRBD1; CDR3 DNA: TGCGCCAGCAGCCTTGACAGGGGGCAATACGAGCAGTACTTC; CDR3 protein: CASSLDRGQYEQYF
V gene: TRBV10-2; clone size: .; J gene: TRBJ1-6; D gene: TRBD1; CDR3 DNA: TGCGCCAGCAGCCTCCGGCTTCAAGAAGTCCGGGACAGGGGGCTGATGAGAAATTCACCCCTCCACTTT; CDR3 protein: CASSLRLQEVRDRGLMRNSPLHF
V gene: TRBV12-3/TRBV12-4; clone size: many; J gene: TRBJ1-5; D gene: .; CDR3 DNA: TGTGCCAGCCGAGGACAGAATAGCAATCAGCCCCAGCATTTT; CDR3 protein: CASRGQNSNQPQHF
V gene: TRBV12-3/TRBV12-4; clone size: .; J gene: TRBJ2-7; D gene: .; CDR3 DNA: TGTGCCAGCAGTTTAGATACAAACGAGCAGTACTTC; CDR3 protein: CASSLDTNEQYF
V gene: TRBV11-2; clone size: .; J gene: TRBJ2-7; D gene: .; CDR3 DNA: TGTGCCAGCAGCTTAACCCTAGGGCACGAGCAGTACTTC; CDR3 protein: CASSLTLGHEQYF
V gene: TRBV7-2; clone size: few; J gene: TRBJ2-5; D gene: TRBD2; CDR3 DNA: TGTGCCAGCAGCTGGGGACTAGCGGGGGGGCGGGAGACCCAGTACTTC; CDR3 protein: CASSWGLAGGRETQYF
V gene: TRBV11-2; clone size: few; J gene: TRBJ2-1; D gene: .; CDR3 DNA: TGTGCCAGCAGCTTACAGCGGGACAGCAATGAGCAGTTCTTC; CDR3 protein: CASSLQRDSNEQFF
V gene: TRBV14; clone size: .; J gene: TRBJ2-7; D gene: .; CDR3 DNA: TGTGCCAGCAGCCAAGATCAGGGAGTGAGGGGTTCCTACGAGCAGTACTTC; CDR3 protein: CASSQDQGVRGSYEQYF
V gene: TRBV2; clone size: .; J gene: TRBJ1-5; D gene: .; CDR3 DNA: TGTGCCAGCAAAGAGTGGGGGAACAATCAGCCCCAGCATTTT; CDR3 protein: CASKEWGNNQPQHF
V gene: TRBV4-1; clone size: many; J gene: TRBJ2-1; D gene: TRBD2; CDR3 DNA: TGCGCCAGCAGCCACCCCCCGGCTAGCGGGAGTCGGGGTGAGCAGTTCTTC; CDR3 protein: CASSHPPASGSRGEQFF
V gene: TRBV7-6; clone size: few; J gene: TRBJ2-7; D gene: .; CDR3 DNA: TGTGCCAGCAGCTTTCTCCAGGGGAATTTCTACGAGCAGTACTTC; CDR3 protein: CASSFLQGNFYEQYF
V gene: TRBV4-1; clone size: few; J gene: TRBJ1-2; D gene: .; CDR3 DNA: TGCGCCAGCAGCCAAGTATTTAACAGAGAAGATGGCTACACCTTC; CDR3 protein: CASSQVFNREDGYTF
V gene: TRBV4-1; clone size: .; J gene: TRBJ1-1; D gene: .; CDR3 DNA: TGCGCCAGCAGCCACCCGGCAAAGAAGACTGAAGCTTTCTTT; CDR3 protein: CASSHPAKKTEAFF
V gene: TRBV19; clone size: few; J gene: TRBJ1-6; D gene: .; CDR3 DNA: TGTGCCAGTAGAGAACAAGCCTATAATTCACCCCTCCACTTT; CDR3 protein: CASREQAYNSPLHF
V gene: TRBV14; clone size: few; J gene: TRBJ2-5; D gene: .; CDR3 DNA: TGTGCCAGCAGCCAAGTTCAGGGGAAGGGCGTGACCCAGTACTTC; CDR3 protein: CASSQVQGKGVTQYF
V gene: TRBV7-8; clone size: many; J gene: TRBJ1-3; D gene: .; CDR3 DNA: TGTGCCACCCAGGAGTCTTCTGGAAACACCATATATTTT; CDR3 protein: CATQESSGNTIYF
V gene: TRBV6-1; clone size: few; J gene: TRBJ2-7; D gene: .; CDR3 DNA: TGTGCCAGCAGTTTTAAGAGTCGGGCCCGGGGTGTCTACGAGCAGTACTTC; CDR3 protein: CASSFKSRARGVYEQYF
V gene: TRBV7-6; clone size: .; J gene: TRBJ2-5; D gene: .; CDR3 DNA: TGTGCCAGCAGCTTAGACAGGGTACTCCAAGAGACCCAGTACTTC; CDR3 protein: CASSLDRVLQETQYF
V gene: TRBV7-8; clone size: many; J gene: TRBJ1-4; D gene: .; CDR3 DNA: TGTGCCAGCCGGAGGTCGAATGAAAAACTGTTTTTT; CDR3 protein: CASRRSNEKLFF
V gene: TRBV4-1; clone size: .; J gene: TRBJ1-3; D gene: .; CDR3 DNA: TGCTCCAGCAGCCAAGAAGCTCCAGACTCTGGAAACACCATATATTTT; CDR3 protein: CSSSQEAPDSGNTIYF
V gene: TRBV7-2; clone size: .; J gene: TRBJ1-6; D gene: .; CDR3 DNA: TGTGCCAGCAGCTTAGGCAGGAGCTATAATTCACCCCTCCACTTT; CDR3 protein: CASSLGRSYNSPLHF
V gene: TRBV24-1; clone size: few; J gene: TRBJ1-4; D gene: TRBD1; CDR3 DNA: TGTGCCACCAGTGAAACCGGGACAGGGGGAGGAAAACTGTTTTTT; CDR3 protein: CATSETGTGGGKLFF